This TCR beta chain came from a study of T cells in Graves' hyperthyroidism and ophthalmopathy (dated by TCRdb to the late 2010s). About the full investigation: Peripheral blood was collected at initial diagnosis, before any treatment. To identify distinguishing TCR V-J signatures, a discovery cohort of around 100 patients was used, comprising 40 to 45 with Graves' ophthalmopathy and roughly 60 with stable Graves' hyperthyroidism. The paper describes TCR Vbeta CDR3 sequencing of around 130 peripheral blood samples, made up of 43 ophthalmopathy patients, approximately 76 hyperthyroidism patients and around 17 progressor patients. An independent validation cohort of fewer than 20 hyperthyroidism patients and over 15 patients who later progressed to ophthalmopathy tested prospective prediction of ophthalmopathy. For training and testing, the roughly 100 patients in the discovery cohort were randomly divided in a 7:3 ratio. Following sampling, methimazole starting at 30 mg daily was given to hyperthyroidism patients, and high-dose intravenous methylprednisolone was given to ophthalmopathy patients. In addition, the study compared T-cell repertoires in thyroid tissue and in blood from about 6 Graves' hyperthyroidism patients.

Moderately to severely active disease, a Clinical Activity Score of at least 3, a NOSPECS grade of at least 4, and a duration under 3 months were present in ophthalmopathy patients. Any patient with an uncontrolled infection, another autoimmune disease, pregnancy or lactation was excluded. Diagnoses relied on clinical symptoms, serum thyroxine and TRAb, thyroid ultrasound and orbital computed tomography. Ficoll-Paque density gradient centrifugation was used to isolate PBMCs from about 10 ml of fresh peripheral blood. Total RNA was extracted with Trizol reagent, and quality was checked on an Agilent 2100 Bioanalyzer. Remarks on this clonotype: The antigen it recognizes is unknown. No much larger clonotype is one base removed from it; base qualities were not supplied.

Study-level results and caveats: During validation, the model predicted progression to ophthalmopathy a median of approximately six months ahead of onset, with 60% to 71% sensitivity and almost 75% specificity. No statistical method was used to fix the sample size in advance, and group allocation was not hidden from the investigators. Most expanded thyroid clonotypes (frequency above 0.001) were also detected in blood, a finding suggesting that blood repertoires may reflect thyroid immune responses. Ophthalmopathy was separated from stable hyperthyroidism by a 13 V-J signature model, with 87.88% sensitivity and about 81% specificity obtained in cross-validation and 80%/75% obtained in testing.

V and J are trimmed by 2 bases and 5 bases, and the gene matches miss 3 bases of the junction. The germline V gene (reference sequence) supplies CDR1 MNHEY and CDR2 SMNVEV. The CDR3, from cysteine to phenylalanine, totals 15 residues. Kept here is only the CDR3 DNA, which spans 45 bases and is read in frame from base 1. The TCR beta CDR3 regions were amplified from the RNA transcripts. The first round of RT-PCR for the TCR CDR3 was performed with the HTBI primer set and the Qiagen OneStep RT-PCR kit. Libraries were constructed in a second round of multiplex PCR, after which size selection and purification were carried out. Libraries were sequenced paired-end with 100 bp reads on an Illumina HiSeq2000. Regarding the original processing steps: SOAPnuke was used to process the raw data, throwing out any read that contained adapters or uncalled bases, had a mean Phred below 15, or lacked an exact constant-primer or identifier match. COPE v1.2.5 was used to merge high-quality paired reads, and clonotypes were defined as unique nucleotide sequences. MiTCR v1.1 was used to align the clonotypes against IMGT TRBV, TRBD and TRBJ reference segments. The analysis was restricted to V-J combinations with a frequency above 0.0001, which together covered about 99% of the repertoires. The TCS score was defined as F50 (clonal expansion) divided by E x V (chaos), with BLOSUM62-based TCRdist calculated between CDR3 peptides within each V-J. Welch's t-statistics and random forest reduced around 550 V-J features to roughly 13, which were used in a naive Bayes classifier (R e1071). TCRdb took the public reads, trimmed them with fastp at Q25, ran MiXCR for clone calling and kept in-frame beta chains. Here each entry gathers all rows of one CDR3 protein and keeps the most common genes and DNA. The V and J calls were determined by TCRdb, not by the authors. A total of over 450,000 distinct CDR3 sequences appear in this sample, roughly 17% of them only once. 17% of the sample is taken by the ten largest.

Sequencing was carried out using blood. The rearranged chain carries TRBV27 and TRBJ2-2; 9 junctional bases match TRBD1. This receptor was obtained from a woman younger than 35 with Graves' ophthalmopathy. The nucleotides read TGTGCCAGCAGTTTACAACAGGGGGCTACCGGGGAGCTGTTTTTT. This encodes CASSLQQGATGELFF.